A selection of T cell receptor beta chains follows, all from one sample in a study of Graves' ophthalmopathy and Graves' hyperthyroidism. TCRdb re-called the multiplex PCR reads through MiXCR, storing one row per CDR3 protein. Among 300,000 to 400,000 distinct CDR3 sequences, about a sixth were seen once, and the ten largest hold around an eighth. The sample consisted of peripheral blood. These receptors all stem from an adult man with Graves' ophthalmopathy. Each CDR3 is given with its conserved first and last residue. Each record gives: clone size, D gene, V gene, J gene, CDR3 DNA, CDR3 protein. A D gene is named only where the DNA matches it firmly. Clone size is given for some rows only: seen once, a few or many times, or a class if the clone is expanded.

few	.	TRBV6-2/TRBV6-3	TRBJ1-1	TGTGCCAGCACATTTCAGGCGAACACTGAAGCTTTCTTT	CASTFQANTEAFF
many	.	TRBV27	TRBJ2-5	TGTGCCAGCAGTCCGCCAGGCGGCGAGACGGTGGGGGAGACCCAGTACTTC	CASSPPGGETVGETQYF
many	.	TRBV28	TRBJ1-2	TGTGCCAGCAGTTCCGGGGCGCAGCGTGGCTACACCTTC	CASSSGAQRGYTF
.	TRBD2	TRBV6-1	TRBJ2-5	TGTGCCAGCAGGAGGGGTAGCGGGGGGTGGCAAGAGACCCAGTACTTC	CASRRGSGGWQETQYF
.	TRBD1	TRBV6-1	TRBJ2-7	TGTGCCAGCAGTGGACAGGGGATCCGAGAGCAGTACTTC	CASSGQGIREQYF
many	TRBD1	TRBV10-3	TRBJ1-2	TGTGCCATCAGTGAACCGGACAGGGGTCGCTACACCTTC	CAISEPDRGRYTF
many	TRBD2	TRBV3-1	TRBJ2-7	TGTGCCAGCAGCCTCGGACTAGCGGGAGTCTACGAGCAGTACTTC	CASSLGLAGVYEQYF
few	.	TRBV29-1	TRBJ1-1	TGCAGCGGTCTGGTGGGGTACACTGAAGCTTTCTTT	CSGLVGYTEAFF
.	TRBD1	TRBV6-1	TRBJ1-1	TGTGCCAGCAGATCCGGGACAGGGGCAATGAACACTGAAGCTTTCTTT	CASRSGTGAMNTEAFF
.	.	TRBV7-9	TRBJ1-1	TGTGCCAGCAGCTTAGGAGCCGGCAGCCCCGTGAACGCTTTCTTT	CASSLGAGSPVNAFF
few	.	TRBV18	TRBJ2-2	TGTGCCAGCTCACCAAAGGCTAGCGTGAACACCGGGGAGCTGTTTTTT	CASSPKASVNTGELFF
many	TRBD1	TRBV12-3/TRBV12-4	TRBJ1-6	TGTGCCAGCAGCCGCCGGACAGGGCGAGATTCACCCCTCCACTTT	CASSRRTGRDSPLHF
many	TRBD1	TRBV5-1	TRBJ2-7	TGCGCCAGCGAGGACAGGATTTACTTC	CASEDRIYF
.	.	TRBV7-8	TRBJ2-7	TGTGCCAGCAGCTCGAGGACGAAAACGTACGAGCAGTACTTC	CASSSRTKTYEQYF
many	TRBD1	TRBV29-1	TRBJ1-2	TGCAGCGTGTGGGACAGCCTTAACTATGGCTACACCTTC	CSVWDSLNYGYTF
many	.	TRBV19	TRBJ2-7	TGTGCCACCAAAACAGCTAACTCCTACGAGCAGTACTTC	CATKTANSYEQYF
many	TRBD2	TRBV2	TRBJ2-7	TGTGCCAGCAGTGAGGGCGGGGTGAGGGAGCGGGACCAGGGGTACTTC	CASSEGGVRERDQGYF
many	.	TRBV20-1	TRBJ1-1	TGCAGTGCTAGAGTGCCGGGACAATCGGTAAACACTGAAGCTTTCTTT	CSARVPGQSVNTEAFF
.	TRBD1	TRBV12-5	TRBJ2-7	TGTGCTAGTGCCCGCGACAGGGCCTACGAGCAGTACTTC	CASARDRAYEQYF
many	.	TRBV11-2	TRBJ2-7	TGTGCCAGCAGCTTAGAAGGGTACTGGTCCTACGAGCAGTACTTC	CASSLEGYWSYEQYF
many	.	TRBV19	TRBJ2-7	TGTGCCAGTAGAGACACCCGGGACGAGCAGTACTTC	CASRDTRDEQYF
many	.	TRBV29-1	TRBJ1-2	TGCAGCGTTGAAACCCAGGGGATAGCCTACACCTTC	CSVETQGIAYTF
many	.	TRBV28	TRBJ2-4	TGTGCCAGCAGTCCCCCCCGGCCCACAATAGCCAAAAACATTCAGTACTTC	CASSPPRPTIAKNIQYF
many	.	TRBV20-1	TRBJ2-7	TGCAGTGCCCCAGGAATGACCTACGAGCAGTACTTC	CSAPGMTYEQYF
many	.	TRBV19	TRBJ2-5	TGTGCCAGTAGTATAGGTCAAGACCAAGAGACCCAGTACTTC	CASSIGQDQETQYF
many	.	TRBV11-1	TRBJ1-3	TGTGCCAGCAGCTATTACAGGGAAATCTCTGGAAACACCATATATTTT	CASSYYREISGNTIYF
medium-sized	TRBD1	TRBV12-3/TRBV12-4	TRBJ2-7	TGTGCCAGCAGCTCCACAGGGGTCCACGAGCAGTACTTC	CASSSTGVHEQYF
many	.	TRBV5-1	TRBJ2-2	TGCGCCAGCAGCTTTATCGGCGGGGAGCTGTTTTTT	CASSFIGGELFF
many	TRBD1	TRBV11-2	TRBJ2-7	TGTGCCAGCAGCTCCTCCGGGACAGGGACTTACGAGCAGTACTTC	CASSSSGTGTYEQYF
many	.	TRBV20-1	TRBJ1-6	TGCAGTGCTGTCAGGCTTGGGCCCCTCCACTTT	CSAVRLGPLHF
many	TRBD1	TRBV2	TRBJ1-1	TGTGCCAGCAGTCGAGCCACCTACAACGCACAGGGGATCACTGAAGCTTTCTTT	CASSRATYNAQGITEAFF
few	.	TRBV5-6	TRBJ1-3	TGTGCCAGCAGCTCAGACTTGGGAAACACCATATATTTT	CASSSDLGNTIYF
few	.	TRBV6-5	TRBJ2-1	TGTGCCAGCAGTTACTTTGGTCTCGGGCCAACCTACGAGCAGTTCTTC	CASSYFGLGPTYEQFF
many	.	TRBV12-3/TRBV12-4	TRBJ2-7	TGTGCCAGCAGTTTAGTTATCTACGAGCAGTACTTC	CASSLVIYEQYF
many	.	TRBV7-2	TRBJ1-5	TGTGCCAGCAGCTCGACAGGCTATAGCAATCGGCCCCAGCATTTT	CASSSTGYSNRPQHF
many	.	TRBV6-1	TRBJ2-6	TGTGCCAGCAGAACAGGGGGGGTGAACGTCCTGACTTTC	CASRTGGVNVLTF
many	.	TRBV20-1	TRBJ2-5	TGCAGTGCTAGGATTCAGGGTAGGGAGACCCAGTACTTC	CSARIQGRETQYF
many	TRBD1	TRBV3-1	TRBJ2-7	TGTGCCAGCAGCCTGGTGGGGACAGGGGTGGAGCAGTACTTC	CASSLVGTGVEQYF
many	.	TRBV11-2	TRBJ2-5	TGTGCCAGCAGCGCTAAAGTGGCCCGAGAGACCCAGTACTTC	CASSAKVARETQYF
many	.	TRBV28	TRBJ1-2	TGTGCCAGCAGTCCAGGTGGGGGCTACACCTTC	CASSPGGGYTF
many	.	TRBV20-1	TRBJ1-3	TGCAGTGCTAGAGATTTGGCTGGAAACACCATATATTTT	CSARDLAGNTIYF
many	.	TRBV20-1	TRBJ1-1	TGCAGTGCTAGAGCGCAGGGGCCTGAAGCTTTCTTT	CSARAQGPEAFF
many	TRBD1	TRBV6-2/TRBV6-3	TRBJ1-5	TGTGCCAGCAGTTGGGACAGGGGCCTCAATCAGCCCCAGCATTTT	CASSWDRGLNQPQHF
once	TRBD1	TRBV28	TRBJ2-1	TGTGCCAGCAGTGAGGGACAGGGGGGGGTGAATGAGCAGTTCTTC	CASSEGQGGVNEQFF
many	TRBD1	TRBV20-1	TRBJ1-2	TGCAGTGCTGCCAACCAGGGGGTGTATGGCTACACCTTC	CSAANQGVYGYTF
many	.	TRBV30	TRBJ1-6	TGTGCCTGGGGGGGGGGCTCGAATTCACCCCTCCACTTT	CAWGGGSNSPLHF
many	TRBD1	TRBV4-1	TRBJ1-6	TGCGCCAGCAGCCCTTCAGGGGGCAGGGGTTCACCCCTCCACTTT	CASSPSGGRGSPLHF